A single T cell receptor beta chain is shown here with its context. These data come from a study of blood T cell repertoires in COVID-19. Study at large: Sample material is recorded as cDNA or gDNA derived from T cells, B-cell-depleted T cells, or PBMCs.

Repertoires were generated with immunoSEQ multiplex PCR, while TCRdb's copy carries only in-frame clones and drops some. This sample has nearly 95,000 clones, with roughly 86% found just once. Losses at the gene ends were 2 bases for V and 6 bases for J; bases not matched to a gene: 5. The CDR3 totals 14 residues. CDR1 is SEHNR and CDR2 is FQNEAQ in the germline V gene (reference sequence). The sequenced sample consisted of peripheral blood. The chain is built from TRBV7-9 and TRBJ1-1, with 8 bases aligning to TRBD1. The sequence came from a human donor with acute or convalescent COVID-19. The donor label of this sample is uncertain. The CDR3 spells CASSLQGAIAEAFF. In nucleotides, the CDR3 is TGTGCCAGCAGCTTACAGGGGGCAATAGCTGAAGCTTTCTTT. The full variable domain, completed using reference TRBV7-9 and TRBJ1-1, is DTGVSQNPRHKITKRGQNVTFRCDPISEHNRLYWYRQTLGQGPEFLTYFQNEAQLEKSRLLSDRFSAERPKGSFSTLEIQRTEQGDSAMYLCASSLQGAIAEAFFGQGTRLTVV.